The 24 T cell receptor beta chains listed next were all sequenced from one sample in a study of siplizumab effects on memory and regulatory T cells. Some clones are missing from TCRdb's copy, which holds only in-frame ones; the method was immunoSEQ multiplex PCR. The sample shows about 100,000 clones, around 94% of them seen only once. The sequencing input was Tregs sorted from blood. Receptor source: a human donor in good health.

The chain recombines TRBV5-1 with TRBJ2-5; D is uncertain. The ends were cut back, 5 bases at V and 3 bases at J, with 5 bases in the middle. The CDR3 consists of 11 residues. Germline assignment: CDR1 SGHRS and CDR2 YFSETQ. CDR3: CASRMKETQYF. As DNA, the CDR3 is TGCGCCAGCAGAATGAAAGAGACCCAGTACTTC.

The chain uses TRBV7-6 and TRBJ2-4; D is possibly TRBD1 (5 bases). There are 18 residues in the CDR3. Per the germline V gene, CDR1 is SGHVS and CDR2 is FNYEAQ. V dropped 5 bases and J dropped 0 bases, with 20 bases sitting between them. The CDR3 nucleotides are TGTGCCAGCAGCCCCCTGGGGCCTAGAGCCCAAGCCAAAAACATTCAGTACTTC. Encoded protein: CASSPLGPRAQAKNIQYF.

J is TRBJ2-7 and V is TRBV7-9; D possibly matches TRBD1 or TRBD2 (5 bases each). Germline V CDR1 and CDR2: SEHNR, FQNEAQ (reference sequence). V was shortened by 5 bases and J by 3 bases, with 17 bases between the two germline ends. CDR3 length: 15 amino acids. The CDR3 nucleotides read TGTGCCAGCAGCCGGACCCGGGACGGACACTACGAGCAGTACTTC. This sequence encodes CASSRTRDGHYEQYF.

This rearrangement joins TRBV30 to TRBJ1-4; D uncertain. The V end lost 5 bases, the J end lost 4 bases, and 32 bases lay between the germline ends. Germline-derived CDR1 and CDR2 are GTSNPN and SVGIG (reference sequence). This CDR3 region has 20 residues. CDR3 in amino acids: CAWDDIFSGPGVPVNEKLFF. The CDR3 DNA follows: TGTGCCTGGGACGACATCTTCTCCGGGCCCGGGGTCCCAGTTAATGAAAAACTGTTTTTT.

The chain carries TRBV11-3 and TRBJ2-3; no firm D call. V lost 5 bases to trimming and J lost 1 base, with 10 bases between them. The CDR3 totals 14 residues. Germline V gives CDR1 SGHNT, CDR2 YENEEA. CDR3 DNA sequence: TGTGCCAGCAGCCCCAATGTGGGCACAGATACGCAGTATTTT. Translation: CASSPNVGTDTQYF.

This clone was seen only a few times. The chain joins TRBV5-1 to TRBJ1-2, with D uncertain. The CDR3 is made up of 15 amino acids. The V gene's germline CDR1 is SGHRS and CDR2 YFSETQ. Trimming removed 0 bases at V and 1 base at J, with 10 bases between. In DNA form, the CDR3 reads TGCGCCAGCAGCTTGGGAGGAGGTGTTAACTATGGCTACACCTTC. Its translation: CASSLGGGVNYGYTF.

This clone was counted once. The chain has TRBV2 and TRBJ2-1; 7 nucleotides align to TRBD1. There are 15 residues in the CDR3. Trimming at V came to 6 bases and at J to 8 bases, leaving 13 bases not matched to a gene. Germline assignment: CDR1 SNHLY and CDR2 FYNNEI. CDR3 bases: TGTGCCAGCAGCCGAACGAGGGGGCTCGACTATGAGCAGTTCTTC. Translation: CASSRTRGLDYEQFF.

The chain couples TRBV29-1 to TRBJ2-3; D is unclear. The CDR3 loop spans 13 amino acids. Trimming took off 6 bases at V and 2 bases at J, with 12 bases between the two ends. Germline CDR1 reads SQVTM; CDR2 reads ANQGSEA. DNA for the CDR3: TGCAGCGTGCCGGTCGGTCCCACAGATACGCAGTATTTT. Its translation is CSVPVGPTDTQYF.

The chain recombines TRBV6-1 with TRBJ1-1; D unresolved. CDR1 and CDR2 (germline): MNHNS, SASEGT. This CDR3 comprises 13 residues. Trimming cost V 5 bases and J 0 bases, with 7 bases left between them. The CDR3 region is CASSRNMNTEAFF. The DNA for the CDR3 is TGTGCCAGCAGTAGGAACATGAACACTGAAGCTTTCTTT.

DNA for the CDR3: TGTGCCAGCAGCGCCGGGACTAGCGGGATCTACGAGCAGTACTTC. This codes for CASSAGTSGIYEQYF. The rearrangement joins TRBV9 to TRBJ2-7; 13 nucleotides match TRBD2. V was clipped by 3 bases and J by 3 bases; unmatched bases: 3. The CDR3 runs to 15 residues. Germline lookup yields CDR1 SGDLS and CDR2 YYNGEE. Complete variable domain (other parts from reference TRBV9 and TRBJ2-7): DSGVTQTPKHLITATGQRVTLRCSPRSGDLSVYWYQQSLDQGLQFLIQYYNGEERAKGNILERFSAQQFPDLHSELNLSSLELGDSALYFCASSAGTSGIYEQYFGPGTRLTVT.

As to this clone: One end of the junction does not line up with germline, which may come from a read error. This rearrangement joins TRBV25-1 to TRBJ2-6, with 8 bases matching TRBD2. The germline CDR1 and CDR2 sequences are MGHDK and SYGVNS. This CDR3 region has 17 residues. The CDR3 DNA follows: TGTGCCCGCAGTCGGGGGGGACGGGCATCTGGGGCCAACGTCCTGACTTTC. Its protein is CARSRGGRASGANVLTF.

The CDR3 loop is CASSQWTFGTRGGEQYF. The CDR3, as DNA: TGTGCCAGCAGCCAATGGACGTTTGGGACTCGGGGCGGCGAGCAGTACTTC. V is TRBV14 and J is TRBJ2-7; weak D call: TRBD2 (6 bases). Germline V lookup: CDR1 SGHDN, CDR2 FVKESK. Trimming shortened V by 2 bases and J by 6 bases, and 23 bases separated the two germline ends. The CDR3 has 17 residues. The complete variable domain, with remaining parts taken from reference TRBV14 and TRBJ2-7, reads EAGVTQFPSHSVIEKGQTVTLRCDPISGHDNLYWYRRVMGKEIKFLLHFVKESKQDESGMPNNRFLAERTGGTYSTLKVQPAELEDSGVYFCASSQWTFGTRGGEQYFGPGTRLTVT.

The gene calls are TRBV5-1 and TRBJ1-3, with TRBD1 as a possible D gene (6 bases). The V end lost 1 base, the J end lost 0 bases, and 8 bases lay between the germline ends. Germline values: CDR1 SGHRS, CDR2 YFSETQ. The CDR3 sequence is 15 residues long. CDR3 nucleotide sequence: TGCGCCAGCAGCTTGAGAGGGGGCTCTGGAAACACCATATATTTT. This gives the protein CASSLRGGSGNTIYF.

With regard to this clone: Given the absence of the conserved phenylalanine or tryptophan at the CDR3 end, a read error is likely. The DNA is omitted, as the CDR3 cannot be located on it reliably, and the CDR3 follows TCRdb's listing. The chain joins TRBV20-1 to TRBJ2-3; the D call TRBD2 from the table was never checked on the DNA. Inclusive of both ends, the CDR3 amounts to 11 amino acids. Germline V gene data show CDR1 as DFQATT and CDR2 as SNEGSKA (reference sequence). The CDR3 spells CSARGTRWRGL.

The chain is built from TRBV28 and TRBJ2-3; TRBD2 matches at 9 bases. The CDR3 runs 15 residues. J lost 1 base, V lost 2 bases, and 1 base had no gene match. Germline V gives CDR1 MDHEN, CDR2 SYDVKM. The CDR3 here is CASSLAGGGTDTQYF. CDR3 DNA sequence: TGTGCCAGCAGTTTAGCGGGAGGGGGCACAGATACGCAGTATTTT.

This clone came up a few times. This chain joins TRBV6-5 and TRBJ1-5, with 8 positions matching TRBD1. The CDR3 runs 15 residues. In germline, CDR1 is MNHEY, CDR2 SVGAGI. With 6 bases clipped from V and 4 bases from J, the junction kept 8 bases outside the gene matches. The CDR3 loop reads CASRDTGGPNQPQHF. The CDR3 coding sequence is TGTGCCAGCAGAGACACAGGGGGACCAAATCAGCCCCAGCATTTT.

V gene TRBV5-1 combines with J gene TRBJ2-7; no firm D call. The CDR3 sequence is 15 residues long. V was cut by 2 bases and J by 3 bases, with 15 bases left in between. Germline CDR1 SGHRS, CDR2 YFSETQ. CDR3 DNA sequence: TGCGCCAGCAGCTTAGTAGGGCCACACAACTACGAGCAGTACTTC. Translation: CASSLVGPHNYEQYF. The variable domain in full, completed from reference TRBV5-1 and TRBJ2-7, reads KAGVTQTPRYLIKTRGQQVTLSCSPISGHRSVSWYQQTPGQGLQFLFEYFSETQRNKGNFPGRFSGRQFSNSRSEMNVSTLELGDSALYLCASSLVGPHNYEQYFGPGTRLTVT.

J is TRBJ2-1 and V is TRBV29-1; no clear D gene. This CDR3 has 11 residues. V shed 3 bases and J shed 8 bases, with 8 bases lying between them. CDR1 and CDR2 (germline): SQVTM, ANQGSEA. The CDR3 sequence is CSVDNMYEQFF. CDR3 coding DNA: TGCAGCGTTGATAATATGTATGAGCAGTTCTTC.

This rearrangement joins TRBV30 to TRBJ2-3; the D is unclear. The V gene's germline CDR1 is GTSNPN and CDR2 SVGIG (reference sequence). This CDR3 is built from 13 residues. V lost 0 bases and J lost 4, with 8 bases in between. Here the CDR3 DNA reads TGTGCCTGGAGTGTACGCCGGTCAGATACGCAGTATTTT. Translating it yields CAWSVRRSDTQYF.

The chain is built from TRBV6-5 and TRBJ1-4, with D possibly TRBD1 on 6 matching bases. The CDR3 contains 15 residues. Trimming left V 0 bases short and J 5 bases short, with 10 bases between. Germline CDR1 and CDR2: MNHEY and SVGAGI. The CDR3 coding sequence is TGTGCCAGCAGTTACTCAGGCAGGGGAAATGAAAAACTGTTTTTT. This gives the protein CASSYSGRGNEKLFF.

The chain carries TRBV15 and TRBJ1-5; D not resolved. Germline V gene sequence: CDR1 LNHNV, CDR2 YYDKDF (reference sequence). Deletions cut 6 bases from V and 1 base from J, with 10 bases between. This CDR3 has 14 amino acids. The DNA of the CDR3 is TGTGCCACCAGTTCGGTGAGGAGCAATCAGCCCCAGCATTTT. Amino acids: CATSSVRSNQPQHF.

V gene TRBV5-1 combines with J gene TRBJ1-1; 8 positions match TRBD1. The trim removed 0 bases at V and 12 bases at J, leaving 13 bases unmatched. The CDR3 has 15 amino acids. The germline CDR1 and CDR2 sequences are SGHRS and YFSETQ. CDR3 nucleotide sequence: TGCGCCAGCAGCTTGGCCTTGACAGGGGTGGAGCGGACTTTCTTT. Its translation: CASSLALTGVERTFF. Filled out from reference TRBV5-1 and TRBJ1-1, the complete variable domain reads KAGVTQTPRYLIKTRGQQVTLSCSPISGHRSVSWYQQTPGQGLQFLFEYFSETQRNKGNFPGRFSGRQFSNSRSEMNVSTLELGDSALYLCASSLALTGVERTFFGQGTRLTVV.

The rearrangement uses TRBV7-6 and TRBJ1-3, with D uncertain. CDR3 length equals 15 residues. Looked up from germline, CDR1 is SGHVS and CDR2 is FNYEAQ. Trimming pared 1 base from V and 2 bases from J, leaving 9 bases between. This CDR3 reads CASSLVGGPGNTIYF. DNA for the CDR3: TGTGCCAGCAGCTTAGTTGGTGGGCCTGGAAACACCATATATTTT.

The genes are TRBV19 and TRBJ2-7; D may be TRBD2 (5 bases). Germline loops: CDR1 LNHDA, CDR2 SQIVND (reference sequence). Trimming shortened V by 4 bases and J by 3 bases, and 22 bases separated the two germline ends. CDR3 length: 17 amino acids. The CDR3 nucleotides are TGTGCCAGTAGTACCCGGGTTTCTCGGGGTGTTTTCTACGAGCAGTACTTC. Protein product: CASSTRVSRGVFYEQYF.